The rows below give T cell receptor beta chains drawn from one sample of a study of OX40 agonist ivuxolimab in advanced cancers. The repertoire was sequenced with immunoSEQ multiplex PCR; TCRdb's copy has only in-frame clones and lacks some. The sample carries 8,500 to 13,000 clones, over 70% recorded once. The source was CD4+ or CD8+ T cells sorted from blood, collected in a trial of the OX40 agonist ivuxolimab. All receptors come from an adult with an advanced solid tumor such as melanoma, head and neck, liver or kidney cancer. Both conserved end residues are part of each CDR3. Fields, in order: CDR3 protein, CDR3 DNA, D gene, J gene, clone size, V gene. D genes are given only for firm matches. Size is stated for part of the rows, as once, few or many counts, or as a class when the clone is expanded.

CASSFRDRETGELFF | TGTGCCAGCAGCTTCCGGGACAGGGAAACCGGGGAGCTGTTTTTT | TRBD1 | TRBJ2-2 | . | TRBV7-9
CASSSSAAGSPGYEQYF | TGTGCCAGCAGTTCCTCGGCCGCGGGGAGCCCTGGTTACGAGCAGTACTTC | . | TRBJ2-7 | . | TRBV27
CASRDGQGGSGELFF | TGCGCCAGCAGAGACGGACAGGGGGGTTCCGGGGAGCTGTTTTTT | TRBD1 | TRBJ2-2 | . | TRBV5-1
CASSETGGSSPLHF | TGTGCCAGCAGCGAGACAGGGGGGTCTTCACCCCTCCACTTT | TRBD1 | TRBJ1-6 | . | TRBV9
CASSLFGTWEWNYGYTF | TGTGCCAGCAGCTTGTTCGGGACATGGGAATGGAACTATGGCTACACCTTC | . | TRBJ1-2 | . | TRBV4-2
CASSQDGAALGETQYF | TGTGCCAGCAGCCAAGACGGGGCGGCCCTGGGGGAGACCCAGTACTTC | . | TRBJ2-5 | . | TRBV4-2
CASSVVEGLYTDTQYF | TGTGCCAGCAGCGTAGTTGAGGGGCTATACACAGATACGCAGTATTTT | . | TRBJ2-3 | once | TRBV9
CASSFSRTGDYEQYF | TGTGCCAGCAGTTTTTCGCGGACAGGAGACTACGAGCAGTACTTC | TRBD1 | TRBJ2-7 | . | TRBV27
CASSEVAHRLAGAMYQETQYF | TGTGCCAGCAGTGAAGTAGCTCACCGACTAGCGGGGGCTATGTACCAAGAGACCCAGTACTTC | TRBD2 | TRBJ2-5 | . | TRBV6-1
CASSLYRGRSTDTQYF | TGTGCCAGCTCACTTTACAGGGGGCGTAGCACAGATACGCAGTATTTT | TRBD1 | TRBJ2-3 | . | TRBV18
CASSESTEGNTIYF | TGCGCCAGCAGTGAGTCAACAGAAGGAAACACCATATATTTT | . | TRBJ1-3 | few | TRBV10-2
CASSPDSTTEAFF | TGTGCCAGCAGTCCGGACAGTACCACTGAAGCTTTCTTT | . | TRBJ1-1 | . | TRBV27
CASSEMATGGNTIYF | TGCGCCAGCAGTGAGATGGCCACGGGGGGAAACACCATATATTTT | . | TRBJ1-3 | . | TRBV10-2
CASSLALAERLFNEQFF | TGTGCCAGCAGCTTGGCGCTAGCTGAACGGCTATTCAATGAGCAGTTCTTC | . | TRBJ2-1 | . | TRBV5-6
CASSRTTGKWTGELFF | TGTGCCAGCAGTCGTACTACAGGGAAGTGGACCGGGGAGCTGTTTTTT | . | TRBJ2-2 | . | TRBV27
CASSNRDRDPYEQYF | TGTGCCAGCAGCAACCGGGACAGGGATCCCTACGAGCAGTACTTC | TRBD1 | TRBJ2-7 | . | TRBV9
CASSLGGGVSYEQYF | TGTGCCAGCAGCTTAGGAGGGGGTGTGAGCTACGAGCAGTACTTC | . | TRBJ2-7 | few | TRBV11-3
CASSLGTSGTYEQYF | TGCGCCAGCAGCCTTGGGACTAGCGGCACCTACGAGCAGTACTTC | TRBD2 | TRBJ2-7 | . | TRBV5-1
CASSLILQGRETQYF | TGTGCCAGCAGTTTAATTCTCCAGGGACGAGAGACCCAGTACTTC | . | TRBJ2-5 | . | TRBV28
CASSDPRLAGGPHPGDTQYF | TGCGCCAGCAGTGATCCGCGACTAGCGGGGGGCCCCCACCCGGGAGATACGCAGTATTTT | TRBD2 | TRBJ2-3 | once | TRBV10-2
CASSEGGEASPLHF | TGTGCCAGCAGTGAAGGGGGTGAAGCTTCACCCCTCCACTTT | . | TRBJ1-6 | . | TRBV6-1
CASSVMGAVNEKLFF | TGTGCCAGCAGCGTAATGGGGGCCGTTAATGAAAAACTGTTTTTT | . | TRBJ1-4 | . | TRBV9
CASSEWTPYEQYF | TGTGCCAGCAGCGAATGGACACCCTACGAGCAGTACTTC | . | TRBJ2-7 | once | TRBV11-2
CARSTSGTAQETQYF | TGTGCCCGGAGTACGTCCGGGACAGCACAAGAGACCCAGTACTTC | TRBD1 | TRBJ2-5 | . | TRBV30
CASSQGTSTDTQYF | TGCGCCAGCAGTCAGGGGACTAGCACAGATACGCAGTATTTT | . | TRBJ2-3 | . | TRBV23-1
CASSHEGTGPYEQYF | TGTGCCAGCAGCCACGAAGGGACAGGCCCCTACGAGCAGTACTTC | TRBD1 | TRBJ2-7 | few | TRBV6-1
CASSFIRNHEQFF | TGTGCCAGCAGTTTTATCCGCAATCATGAGCAGTTCTTC | . | TRBJ2-1 | . | TRBV27
CASSDSQGTEAFF | TGTGCCAGCAGTGACTCACAGGGGACTGAAGCTTTCTTT | TRBD1 | TRBJ1-1 | few | TRBV6-4
CASSFVAGSINEQFF | TGCGCCAGCAGCTTTGTAGCGGGTTCTATCAATGAGCAGTTCTTC | TRBD2 | TRBJ2-1 | . | TRBV5-1
CASSYSEDKTQYF | TGTGCCAGCAGTTACTCGGAGGACAAGACCCAGTACTTC | . | TRBJ2-5 | . | TRBV6-5
CSVRLAGTGELFF | TGCAGCGTTAGGCTAGCGGGCACCGGGGAGCTGTTTTTT | TRBD2 | TRBJ2-2 | . | TRBV29-1
CASSFTGQGSEQFF | TGTGCCAGCAGTTTCACAGGGCAGGGGTCTGAGCAGTTCTTC | . | TRBJ2-1 | . | TRBV27
CASSEGVAHGYTF | TGTGCCAGCAGTGAAGGGGTAGCCCATGGCTACACCTTC | . | TRBJ1-2 | . | TRBV2
CASSQERGTSGSDIQYF | TGTGCCAGCAGCCAAGAGAGGGGTACTAGCGGGAGTGACATTCAGTACTTC | TRBD2 | TRBJ2-4 | . | TRBV14
CASTPRAGASSYEQYF | TGTGCCAGCACACCAAGGGCGGGCGCGAGCTCCTACGAGCAGTACTTC | . | TRBJ2-7 | . | TRBV7-8
CASSLSGSALTDTQYF | TGTGCCAGCAGTTTATCGGGTAGCGCCCTGACAGATACGCAGTATTTT | . | TRBJ2-3 | . | TRBV27
CASSYTPGTYDEQYF | TGTGCCAGCAGTTACACCCCGGGGACGTACGACGAGCAGTACTTC | . | TRBJ2-7 | . | TRBV11-2
CASSLGAGVYEQYF | TGTGCCAGCAGCTTAGGGGCGGGAGTCTACGAGCAGTACTTC | TRBD2 | TRBJ2-7 | . | TRBV11-2
CASSPPAGANVLTF | TGCGCCAGCAGCCCCCCGGCGGGGGCCAACGTCCTGACTTTC | . | TRBJ2-6 | . | TRBV5-1
CASSPTAPSGAEQYF | TGTGCCAGCAGTCCTACAGCCCCGAGTGGTGCCGAGCAGTACTTC | . | TRBJ2-7 | few | TRBV27
CASSEWVAGAVEQYF | TGTGCCAGCAGTGAATGGGTAGCGGGGGCAGTGGAGCAGTACTTC | TRBD2 | TRBJ2-7 | . | TRBV6-1
CASSETKGSYNEQFF | TGTGCCAGCAGTGAGACGAAGGGATCCTACAATGAGCAGTTCTTC | . | TRBJ2-1 | once | TRBV6-1
CASSYQGLGNTIYF | TGTGCCAGCAGTTACCAGGGTCTCGGAAACACCATATATTTT | . | TRBJ1-3 | few | TRBV6-6
CASSVEPSGGGEQFF | TGTGCCAGCAGCGTAGAGCCCAGCGGGGGGGGTGAGCAGTTCTTC | TRBD2 | TRBJ2-1 | . | TRBV9
CASSLMGAGTEAFF | TGTGCCAGCAGCTTAATGGGGGCCGGCACTGAAGCTTTCTTT | . | TRBJ1-1 | . | TRBV7-3
CASRQIGQLNTEAFF | TGTGCCAGCAGACAAATTGGCCAGTTGAACACTGAAGCTTTCTTT | . | TRBJ1-1 | . | TRBV7-2
CASSLVDRGRGTGELFF | TGTGCCAGCAGCTTAGTCGACAGGGGGCGAGGCACCGGGGAGCTGTTTTTT | TRBD1 | TRBJ2-2 | once | TRBV7-9
CASSLGRNYEQYF | TGCGCCAGCAGCTTGGGACGGAACTACGAGCAGTACTTC | . | TRBJ2-7 | once | TRBV5-1
CASSLVGPSYNSPLHF | TGTGCCAGCAGTTTGGTGGGCCCCTCCTATAATTCACCCCTCCACTTT | . | TRBJ1-6 | . | TRBV27
CASSYASSYEQYF | TGTGCCAGCAGCTACGCCAGCTCCTACGAGCAGTACTTC | . | TRBJ2-7 | once | TRBV7-2
CASKLPVPGDYNEQFF | TGCGCCAGCAAACTCCCTGTGCCAGGGGACTACAATGAGCAGTTCTTC | . | TRBJ2-1 | . | TRBV5-1